The clone carrying this TCR beta chain was picked up a small number of times. The ends lost 4 bases at V and 1 base at J; junction bases unmatched: 4. Germline CDR1 and CDR2: SGHRS and YFSETQ. This CDR3 is 17 amino acids long. TCRdb reprocessed the RT-PCR reads via MiXCR and lists one record per CDR3 protein. The table has about 680,000 distinct CDR3 sequences, approximately 15% seen once; the top ten hold 3.6%. Sequenced sample: memory CD4+ T cells from blood. This TCR was sampled from a female donor in good health, serving as a healthy control. The chain employs TRBV5-1 and TRBJ2-1, with 14 bases lining up with TRBD2. Written as DNA, the CDR3 is TGCGCCAGCAGCATGGGACTAGCGGGAGTGTCCTACAATGAGCAGTTCTTC. It encodes CASSMGLAGVSYNEQFF.